The 11 T cell receptor beta chains below were found in one sample sequenced in a study of identical twins. TCRdb reprocessed the 5' RACE reads with MiXCR, giving one entry per CDR3 protein. This sample has 250,000 or so distinct CDR3 sequences, with approximately 8% found just once. The same specimen was also included in a second study, on yellow fever vaccine responses in identical twins.

Specimen: CD8+ T cells sorted from blood. All receptors derive from a woman between 18 and 29 years old in good health.

This clonotype was seen at least ten times. The rearrangement links TRBV6-1 to TRBJ2-5, with D perhaps matching TRBD2 (6 bases). In germline, CDR1 is MNHNS, CDR2 SASEGT. This CDR3 region has 18 residues. V was cut by 7 bases and J by 2 bases, with 26 bases left in between. Written as DNA, the CDR3 is TGTGCCAGCACCGAGGGACTCCGGGTCCGTCTCCCACAAGAGACCCAGTACTTC. It encodes CASTEGLRVRLPQETQYF.

This clonotype was detected only a few times. This sequence joins TRBV7-6 and TRBJ2-5, with 8 bases matching TRBD2. The V segment lost 5 bases and the J segment 5 bases; nucleotides outside the gene matches: 7. Germline V gene data show CDR1 as SGHVS and CDR2 as FNYEAQ. The CDR3 sequence is 14 residues long. The CDR3 is CASSPSGGGETQYF. For the CDR3, the DNA is TGTGCCAGCAGCCCCTCGGGGGGGGGTGAGACCCAGTACTTC.

This chain links TRBV5-1 with TRBJ2-6; unclear D gene. Deletions cut 4 bases from V and 3 bases from J, with 11 bases between. The CDR3 covers 15 residues. From germline, CDR1 is SGHRS and CDR2 YFSETQ. CDR3 protein: CASSNRQDGANVLTF. The CDR3 DNA reads TGCGCCAGCAGCAACCGGCAAGATGGGGCCAACGTCCTGACTTTC.

Here the CDR3 reads CASSLKDIARTEAFF. DNA of the CDR3: TGTGCCAGCAGCTTAAAGGACATTGCTCGCACTGAAGCTTTCTTT. This sequence joins TRBV5-5 and TRBJ1-1, with D perhaps matching TRBD1 (5 bases). This CDR3 comprises 15 residues. Germline V gene lookup returns CDR1 SGHKS and CDR2 YYEKEE (reference sequence). Trimming shortened V by 2 bases and J by 4 bases, and 15 bases separated the two germline ends.

This clonotype showed up many times. V is TRBV29-1 and J is TRBJ2-5; D may be TRBD1 (6 bases). Germline values: CDR1 SQVTM, CDR2 ANQGSEA. V gave up 8 bases and J gave up 5 bases, with 21 bases separating them. The CDR3 runs to 14 residues. The CDR3 DNA reads as TGCAGCACCCGGGACATCGACCTGGGGGAGACCCAGTACTTC. Translating gives CSTRDIDLGETQYF.

The chain couples TRBV6-4 to TRBJ2-6; 9 positions match TRBD1. The germline gives CDR1 MRHNA, CDR2 SNTAGT. The V and J ends lost 4 bases and 0 bases, in that order; junction bases with no gene match: 16. CDR3 length: 21 amino acids. This chain's CDR3 is CASSAPDKQGASISGANVLTF. The CDR3 DNA is TGTGCCAGCAGTGCACCCGATAAACAGGGGGCCTCGATCTCTGGGGCCAACGTCCTGACTTTC.

This clonotype was recorded many times. The genes are TRBV28 and TRBJ2-5, with D hard to call. The V gene's germline CDR1 is MDHEN and CDR2 SYDVKM. V lost 6 bases and J 7 bases, leaving 0 bases between the germline ends. The CDR3 has 8 amino acids. This CDR3 is CASRTQYF. CDR3 nucleotide sequence: TGTGCCAGCAGGACCCAGTACTTC.

This clonotype has ten or more counts. DNA for the CDR3: TGTGCCAGCAGCAAAGCCCTCGCAGGGTTTATCAGCACAGATACGCAGTATTTT. As protein: CASSKALAGFISTDTQYF. The chain couples TRBV21-1 to TRBJ2-3; the table gives TRBD1 as D, unverified against the DNA. TRBV21-1 is deemed a pseudogene. This CDR3 spans 18 amino acids.

This clonotype appeared a few times. The chain links TRBV18 to TRBJ1-1; TRBD1 agrees at 12 bases. Unmatched junction bases numbered 11, after V lost 2 bases and J lost 7 bases. From germline, CDR1 is KGHSH and CDR2 LQKENI. The CDR3 runs to 17 residues. CDR3 residues: CASSPRWGQGAKGEAFF. CDR3 DNA sequence: TGTGCCAGCTCACCAAGGTGGGGACAGGGGGCGAAGGGTGAAGCTTTCTTT.

The chain has TRBV21-1 and TRBJ1-2. TRBV21-1 is assigned pseudogene status. This CDR3 is 12 amino acids long. The CDR3 loop is CASKEGNYGYTF. In nucleotides, the CDR3 is TGTGCCAGCAAGGAGGGCAACTATGGCTACACCTTC.

The rearrangement uses TRBV4-1 and TRBJ1-5; D gene ambiguous. The CDR3 has 15 residues. Germline V gives CDR1 MGHRA, CDR2 YSYEKL. The V end was cut by 1 base, the J end by 6 bases, with 13 bases between. In nucleotides, the CDR3 is TGCGCCAGCAGCCAAGGATTCTCCCCGAGTCAGCCCCAGCATTTT. Translated: CASSQGFSPSQPQHF.